One and the same sample provided the 8 T cell receptor beta chains below, sequenced in a study of cytomegalovirus exposure and HLA in healthy donors. PCR used 60 Vbeta primers and 13 Jbeta primers. Method: immunoSEQ multiplex PCR; TCRdb's copy keeps in-frame clones and lacks some. The sample lists roughly 170,000 clones; roughly 80% were seen once. Sequencing was carried out using PBMCs. All receptors derive from a man aged 30 to 39 in good health and CMV-seropositive.

This sequence joins TRBV4-1 and TRBJ1-2; no firm D call. This CDR3 has 16 residues. V lost 0 bases and J lost 5, with 16 bases in between. CDR1 MGHRA and CDR2 YSYEKL come from the germline V gene. The CDR3 bases are TGCGCCAGCAGCCAAGATGACGGCGGCAGTGCTTATGGCTACACCTTC. Its translation: CASSQDDGGSAYGYTF.

The chain recombines TRBV19 with TRBJ1-3; 8 bases are a match to TRBD1. The length of the CDR3 is 13 residues. V lost 10 bases and J lost 8; bases outside the gene matches: 10. Germline loops: CDR1 LNHDA, CDR2 SQIVND (reference sequence). Here the CDR3 DNA reads TGTGCCACTACCCCCGACAGGGGTCACACCATATATTTT. Translated, it gives CATTPDRGHTIYF.

DNA of the CDR3: TGCAGCGCCCAGGGATCGGGGGAGGGCGAGCAGTACTTC. Translating gives CSAQGSGEGEQYF. V is TRBV29-1 and J is TRBJ2-7, with 7 bases aligning to TRBD2. V shed 7 bases, J shed 6 bases, and the junction held 12 bases outside the gene matches. The CDR3 is made up of 13 amino acids. The germline V gene has CDR1 SQVTM and CDR2 ANQGSEA.

The chain recombines TRBV6-1 with TRBJ2-2; 12 bases fit TRBD2. CDR3 length: 15 residues. From germline, CDR1 is MNHNS and CDR2 SASEGT. V trimming: 8 bases; J trimming: 6 bases; junction bases outside the gene matches: 7. CDR3 nucleotide sequence: TGTGCCAGCTCCGTACTAGCGGGGGGACCCGGGGAGCTGTTTTTT. Translated: CASSVLAGGPGELFF.

The rearrangement uses TRBV28 and TRBJ1-2; 8 bases map to TRBD1. Germline loops: CDR1 MDHEN, CDR2 SYDVKM. This CDR3 has 15 residues. The J segment lost 0 bases and the V segment lost 6 bases, leaving 6 bases of the junction unmatched. CDR3 sequence reads: CASRADRGANYGYTF. CDR3 bases: TGTGCCAGCAGAGCTGACAGGGGAGCTAACTATGGCTACACCTTC.

CDR3 in DNA: TGTGCCAGCAGTGAGTTTCGGGCAGGGTCGAACACCGGGGAGCTGTTTTTT. Its protein product is CASSEFRAGSNTGELFF. The chain joins TRBV6-1 to TRBJ2-2, with D tentatively TRBD1 (5 bases). The V and J ends lost 3 bases and 0 bases respectively, with 14 bases between them. The CDR3 is 17 amino acids. Germline V lookup: CDR1 MNHNS, CDR2 SASEGT.

This chain uses TRBV28 with TRBJ1-1, with 8 bases lining up with TRBD1. The CDR3 covers 15 residues. From germline, CDR1 is MDHEN and CDR2 SYDVKM. The V segment lost 5 bases and the J segment 1 base; nucleotides outside the gene matches: 6. The CDR3 protein is CASSLRTGKNTEAFF. The DNA of the CDR3 is TGTGCCAGCAGTCTGAGGACAGGGAAGAACACTGAAGCTTTCTTT.

The chain joins TRBV14 to TRBJ2-1; 7 nucleotides agree with TRBD2. Germline-derived CDR1 and CDR2 are SGHDN and FVKESK. The CDR3 covers 17 residues. After removal of 0 bases from V and 4 bases from J, the junction contained 9 bases not matched to a gene. The DNA of the CDR3 is TGTGCCAGCAGCCAAGATTTTGGCGGACTAGTTTACAATGAGCAGTTCTTC. This encodes CASSQDFGGLVYNEQFF.